This TCR beta chain stems from a study of shared clonotypes between healthy human individuals. Findings and caveats of the study: Clonotypes not shared had lower generation probabilities than those common to all four donors. Sharing across four donors was highest in naive CD4 (approximately 5%) and lowest in memory CD8 (0.4%).

CD8 cells regarded as naive lacked CD45RO, were positively chosen for CCR7, and omitted terminally differentiated effector memory CD45RA+ cells. The V segment lost 4 bases and the J segment 2 bases; nucleotides outside the gene matches: 11. Germline V CDR1 and CDR2: SQVTM, ANQGSEA. The CDR3 sequence is 16 residues long. This table comes from immunoSEQ multiplex PCR, and its TCRdb copy is limited to in-frame clones, with some not included. Counted here are under 850,000 clones, 80% to 95% occurring once; the ten biggest clones make up more than 20%. On this clone: No antigen is known for it.

Sequences were obtained from naive CD8+ T cells sorted from blood. The chain uses TRBV29-1 and TRBJ2-1; 7 bases agree with TRBD2. The sequence was obtained from a man aged 30-40 years in good health. This chain's CDR3 is CSVGGWELATYNEQFF. The CDR3 region has the DNA TGCAGCGTTGGGGGGTGGGAACTAGCGACCTACAATGAGCAGTTCTTC.